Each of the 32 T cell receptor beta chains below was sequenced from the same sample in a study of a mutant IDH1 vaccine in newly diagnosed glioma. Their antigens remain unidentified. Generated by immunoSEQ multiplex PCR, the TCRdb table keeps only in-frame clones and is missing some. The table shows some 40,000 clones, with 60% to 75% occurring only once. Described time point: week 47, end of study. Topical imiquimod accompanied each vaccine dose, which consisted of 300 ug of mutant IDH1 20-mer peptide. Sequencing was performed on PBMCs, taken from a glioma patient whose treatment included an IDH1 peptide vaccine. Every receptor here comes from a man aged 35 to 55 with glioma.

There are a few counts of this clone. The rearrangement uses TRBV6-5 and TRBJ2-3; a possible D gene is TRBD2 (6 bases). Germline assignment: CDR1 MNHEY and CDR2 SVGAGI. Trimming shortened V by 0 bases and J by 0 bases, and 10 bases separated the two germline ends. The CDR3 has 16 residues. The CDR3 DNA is TGTGCCAGCAGTTACTCGGCCAGCGGGAGCACAGATACGCAGTATTTT. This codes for CASSYSASGSTDTQYF.

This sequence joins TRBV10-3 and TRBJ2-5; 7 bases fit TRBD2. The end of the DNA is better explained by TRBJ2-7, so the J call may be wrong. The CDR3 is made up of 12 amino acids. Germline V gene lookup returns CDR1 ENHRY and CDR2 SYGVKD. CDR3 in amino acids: CATLAVSYEQYF. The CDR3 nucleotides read TGTGCCACTCTAGCGGTCTCCTACGAGCAGTACTTC.

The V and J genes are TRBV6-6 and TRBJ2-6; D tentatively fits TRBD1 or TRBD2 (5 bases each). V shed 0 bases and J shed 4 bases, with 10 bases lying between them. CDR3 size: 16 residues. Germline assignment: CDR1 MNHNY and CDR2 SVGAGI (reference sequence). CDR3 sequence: CASSYSGEPGANVLTF. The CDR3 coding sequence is TGTGCCAGCAGTTACTCGGGGGAACCCGGGGCCAACGTCCTGACTTTC.

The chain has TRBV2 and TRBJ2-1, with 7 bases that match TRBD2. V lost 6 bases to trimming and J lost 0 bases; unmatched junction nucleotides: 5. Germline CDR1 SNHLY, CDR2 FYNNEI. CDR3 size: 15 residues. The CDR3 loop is CASRTSAASYNEQFF. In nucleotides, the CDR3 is TGTGCCAGCAGAACTAGCGCGGCCTCCTACAATGAGCAGTTCTTC.

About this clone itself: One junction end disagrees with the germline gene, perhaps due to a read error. The CDR3 spells CASRLGAGNVRYNEQFF. Written as DNA, the CDR3 is TGTGCCAGCAGATTGGGGGCCGGGAACGTTCGGTACAATGAGCAGTTCTTC. The gene calls are TRBV5-4 and TRBJ2-1, with a tentative D call TRBD1 (6 bases). Germline V gives CDR1 SGHNT, CDR2 YYREEE (reference sequence). The CDR3 sequence is 17 residues long.

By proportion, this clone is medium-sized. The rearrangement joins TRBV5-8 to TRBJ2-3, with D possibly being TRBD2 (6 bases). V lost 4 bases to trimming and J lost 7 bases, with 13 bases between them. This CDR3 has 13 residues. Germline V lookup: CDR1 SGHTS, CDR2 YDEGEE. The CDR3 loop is CASSQSEGYTQYF. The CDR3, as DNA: TGTGCCAGCAGCCAATCGGAGGGCTATACGCAGTATTTT.

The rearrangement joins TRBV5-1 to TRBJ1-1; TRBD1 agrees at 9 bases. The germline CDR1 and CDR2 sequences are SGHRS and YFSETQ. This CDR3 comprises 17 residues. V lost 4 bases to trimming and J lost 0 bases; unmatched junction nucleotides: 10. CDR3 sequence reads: CASSPPRQGGMNTEAFF. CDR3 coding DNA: TGCGCCAGCAGCCCTCCAAGACAGGGGGGGATGAACACTGAAGCTTTCTTT.

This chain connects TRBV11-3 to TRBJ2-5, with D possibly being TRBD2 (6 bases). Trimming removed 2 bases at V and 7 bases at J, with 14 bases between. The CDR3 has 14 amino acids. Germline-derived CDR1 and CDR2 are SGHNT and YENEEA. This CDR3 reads CASSLSSGEGTQYF. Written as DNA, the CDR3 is TGTGCCAGCAGCTTAAGTAGCGGCGAGGGGACCCAGTACTTC.

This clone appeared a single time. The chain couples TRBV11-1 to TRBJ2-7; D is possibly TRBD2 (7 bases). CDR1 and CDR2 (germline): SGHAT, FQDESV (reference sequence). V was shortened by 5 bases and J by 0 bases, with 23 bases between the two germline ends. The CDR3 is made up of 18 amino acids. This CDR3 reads CASSVFDSQGGSSYEQYV. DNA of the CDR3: TGTGCCAGCAGCGTCTTTGACTCACAGGGAGGGAGCTCCTACGAGCAGTACGTC.

CDR3 sequence: CASSPGRNTEAFF. In DNA form, the CDR3 reads TGTGCCAGCAGTCCGGGGAGGAACACTGAAGCTTTCTTT. The chain combines TRBV2 with TRBJ1-1, with D unresolved. The V end was cut by 5 bases, the J end by 1 base, with 8 bases between. There are 13 residues in the CDR3. The V gene's germline CDR1 is SNHLY and CDR2 FYNNEI. The full variable domain, its missing parts supplied by reference TRBV2 and TRBJ1-1, is EPEVTQTPSHQVTQMGQEVILRCVPISNHLYFYWYRQILGQKVEFLVSFYNNEISEKSEIFDDQFSVERPDGSNFTLKIRSTKLEDSAMYFCASSPGRNTEAFFGQGTRLTVV.

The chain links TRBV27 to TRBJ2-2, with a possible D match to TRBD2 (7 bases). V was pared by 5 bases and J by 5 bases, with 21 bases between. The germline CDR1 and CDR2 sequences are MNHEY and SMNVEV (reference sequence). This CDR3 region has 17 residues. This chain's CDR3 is CASSPRGAGPWTGELFF. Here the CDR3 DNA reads TGTGCCAGCAGTCCCCGGGGGGCGGGTCCTTGGACCGGGGAGCTGTTTTTT.

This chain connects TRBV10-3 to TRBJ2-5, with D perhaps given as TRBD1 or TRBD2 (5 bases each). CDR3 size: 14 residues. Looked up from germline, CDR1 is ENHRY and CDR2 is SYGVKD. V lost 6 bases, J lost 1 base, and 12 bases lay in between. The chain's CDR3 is CAIRADTTQETQYF. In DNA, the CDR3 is TGTGCCATCAGAGCGGACACTACCCAAGAGACCCAGTACTTC.

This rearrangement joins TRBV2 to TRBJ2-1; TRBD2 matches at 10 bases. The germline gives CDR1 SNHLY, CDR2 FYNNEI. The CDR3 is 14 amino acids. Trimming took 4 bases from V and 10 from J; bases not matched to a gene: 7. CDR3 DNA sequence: TGTGCCAGCAGTGGCCTAGCGGGAGTAGGGGAGCAGTTCTTC. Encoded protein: CASSGLAGVGEQFF.

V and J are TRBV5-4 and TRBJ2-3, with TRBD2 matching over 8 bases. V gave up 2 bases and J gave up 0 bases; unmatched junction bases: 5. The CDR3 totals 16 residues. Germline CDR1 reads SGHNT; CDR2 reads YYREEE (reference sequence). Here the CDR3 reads CASSFTSGKSTDTQYF. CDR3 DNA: TGTGCCAGCAGCTTCACTAGCGGAAAAAGCACAGATACGCAGTATTTT.

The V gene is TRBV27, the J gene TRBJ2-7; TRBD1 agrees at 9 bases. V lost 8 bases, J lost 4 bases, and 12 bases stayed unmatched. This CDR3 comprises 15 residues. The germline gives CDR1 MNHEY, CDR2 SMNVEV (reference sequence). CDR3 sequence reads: CASRLTGGPQYEQYV. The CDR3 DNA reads TGTGCCAGCCGGCTTACAGGGGGCCCCCAGTACGAGCAGTACGTC.

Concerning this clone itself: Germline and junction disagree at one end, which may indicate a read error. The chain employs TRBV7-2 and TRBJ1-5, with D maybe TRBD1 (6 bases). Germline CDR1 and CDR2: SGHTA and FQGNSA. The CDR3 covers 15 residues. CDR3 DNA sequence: TGTGCCAGCAGCTCACAGGGTGGGAGCAATCGGCCCCAGCATTTT. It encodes CASSSQGGSNRPQHF.

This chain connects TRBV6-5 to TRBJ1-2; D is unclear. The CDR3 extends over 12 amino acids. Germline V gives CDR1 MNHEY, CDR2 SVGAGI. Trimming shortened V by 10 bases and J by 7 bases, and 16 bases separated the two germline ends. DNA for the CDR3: TGTGCCACAATGACCGGGTTGAGTGGCTACACCTTC. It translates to CATMTGLSGYTF.

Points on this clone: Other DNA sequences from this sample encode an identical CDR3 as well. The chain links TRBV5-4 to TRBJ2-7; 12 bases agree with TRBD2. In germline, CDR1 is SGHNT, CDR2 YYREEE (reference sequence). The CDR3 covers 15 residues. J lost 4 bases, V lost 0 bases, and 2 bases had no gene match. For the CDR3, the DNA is TGTGCCAGCAGCTTGGGAGGGACTAGCGGGTACGAGCAGTACTTC. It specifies CASSLGGTSGYEQYF.

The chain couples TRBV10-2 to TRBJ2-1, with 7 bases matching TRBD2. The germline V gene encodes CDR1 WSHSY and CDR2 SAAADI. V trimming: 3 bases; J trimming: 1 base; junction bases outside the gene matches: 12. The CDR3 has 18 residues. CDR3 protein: CASSEGPSGLFSYNEQFF. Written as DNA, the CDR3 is TGCGCCAGCAGTGAAGGGCCTAGCGGACTATTTTCCTACAATGAGCAGTTCTTC.

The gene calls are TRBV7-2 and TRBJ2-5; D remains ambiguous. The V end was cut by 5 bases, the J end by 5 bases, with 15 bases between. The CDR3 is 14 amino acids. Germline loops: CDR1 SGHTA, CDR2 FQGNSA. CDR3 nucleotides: TGTGCCAGCAGCACCGCTAGTGCTATGGAGACCCAGTACTTC. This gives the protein CASSTASAMETQYF.

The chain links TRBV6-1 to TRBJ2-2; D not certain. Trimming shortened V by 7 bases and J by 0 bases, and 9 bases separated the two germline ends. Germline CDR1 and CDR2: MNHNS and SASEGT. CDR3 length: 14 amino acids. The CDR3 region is CASMNHANTGELFF. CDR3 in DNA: TGTGCCAGCATGAACCATGCGAACACCGGGGAGCTGTTTTTT.

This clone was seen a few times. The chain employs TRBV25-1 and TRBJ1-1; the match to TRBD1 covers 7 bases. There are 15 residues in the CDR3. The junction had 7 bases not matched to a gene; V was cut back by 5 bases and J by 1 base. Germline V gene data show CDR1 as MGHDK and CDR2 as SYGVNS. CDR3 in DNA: TGTGCCAGCAGTAACCTTCAGGGGGGGAACACTGAAGCTTTCTTT. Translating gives CASSNLQGGNTEAFF.

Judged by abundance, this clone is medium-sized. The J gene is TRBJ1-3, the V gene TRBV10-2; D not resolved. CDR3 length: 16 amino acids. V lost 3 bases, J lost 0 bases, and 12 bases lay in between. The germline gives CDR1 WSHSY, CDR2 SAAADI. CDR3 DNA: TGCGCCAGCAGTGAACTGGGGATGAGCTCTGGAAACACCATATATTTT. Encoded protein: CASSELGMSSGNTIYF.

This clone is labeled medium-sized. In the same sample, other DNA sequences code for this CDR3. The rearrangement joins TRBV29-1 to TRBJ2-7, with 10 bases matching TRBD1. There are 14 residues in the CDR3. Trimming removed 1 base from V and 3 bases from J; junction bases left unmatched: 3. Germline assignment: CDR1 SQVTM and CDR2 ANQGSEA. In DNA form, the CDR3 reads TGCAGCGTTGAAGTGGGGGACAGGGGCTACGAGCAGTACTTC. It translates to CSVEVGDRGYEQYF.

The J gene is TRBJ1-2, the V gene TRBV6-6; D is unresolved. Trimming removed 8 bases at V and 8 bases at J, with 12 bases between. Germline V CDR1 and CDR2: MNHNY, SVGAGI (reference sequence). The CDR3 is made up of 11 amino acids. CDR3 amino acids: CASHMGGGYTF. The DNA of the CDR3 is TGTGCCAGCCATATGGGTGGGGGCTACACCTTC.

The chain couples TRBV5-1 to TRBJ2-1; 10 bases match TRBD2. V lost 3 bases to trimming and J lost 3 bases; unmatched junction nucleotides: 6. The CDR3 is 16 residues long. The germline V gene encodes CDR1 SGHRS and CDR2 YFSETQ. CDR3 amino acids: CASSSRTSGIYNEQFF. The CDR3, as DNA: TGCGCCAGCAGCTCCCGGACTAGCGGAATCTACAATGAGCAGTTCTTC.

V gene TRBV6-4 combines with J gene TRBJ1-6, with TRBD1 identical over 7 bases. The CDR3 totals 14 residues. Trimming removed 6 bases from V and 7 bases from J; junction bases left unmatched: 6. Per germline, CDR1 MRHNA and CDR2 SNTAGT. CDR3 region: CASRGTDLNSPLHF. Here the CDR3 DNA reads TGTGCCAGCAGAGGGACAGACTTGAATTCACCCCTCCACTTT.

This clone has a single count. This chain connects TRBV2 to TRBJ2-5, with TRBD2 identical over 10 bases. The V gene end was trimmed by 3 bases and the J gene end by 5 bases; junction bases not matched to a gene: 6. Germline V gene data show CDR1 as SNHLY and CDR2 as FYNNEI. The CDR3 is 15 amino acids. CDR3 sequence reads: CASSDSLAGSETQYF. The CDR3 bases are TGTGCCAGCAGTGACTCACTAGCGGGAAGCGAGACCCAGTACTTC.

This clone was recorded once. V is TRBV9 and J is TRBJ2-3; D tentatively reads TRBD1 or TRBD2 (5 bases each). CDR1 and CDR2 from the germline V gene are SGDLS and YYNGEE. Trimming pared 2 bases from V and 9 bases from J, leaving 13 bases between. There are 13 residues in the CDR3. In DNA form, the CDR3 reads TGTGCCAGCAGCGTGGGGACGGGGCGCACGCAGTATTTT. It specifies CASSVGTGRTQYF.

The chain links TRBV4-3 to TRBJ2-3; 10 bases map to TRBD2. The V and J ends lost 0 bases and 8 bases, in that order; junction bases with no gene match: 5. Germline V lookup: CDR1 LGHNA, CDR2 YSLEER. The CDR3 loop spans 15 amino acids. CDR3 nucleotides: TGCGCCAGCAGCCAAGAGGCTAGCGGGAGCGGTACGCAGTATTTT. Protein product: CASSQEASGSGTQYF.

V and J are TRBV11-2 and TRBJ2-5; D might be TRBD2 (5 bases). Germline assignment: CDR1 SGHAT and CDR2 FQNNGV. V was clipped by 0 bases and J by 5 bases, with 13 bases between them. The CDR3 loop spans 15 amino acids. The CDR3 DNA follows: TGTGCCAGCAGCTTAGATCGGGAAGGGATGGAGACCCAGTACTTC. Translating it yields CASSLDREGMETQYF.

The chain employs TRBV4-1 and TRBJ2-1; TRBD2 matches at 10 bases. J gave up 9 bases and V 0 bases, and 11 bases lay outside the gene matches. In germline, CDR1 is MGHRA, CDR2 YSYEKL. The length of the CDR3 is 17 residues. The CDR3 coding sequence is TGCGCCAGCAGCCAAGATAGAAGTAGCGGGAGGAGGCGTGAGCAGTTCTTC. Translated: CASSQDRSSGRRREQFF.